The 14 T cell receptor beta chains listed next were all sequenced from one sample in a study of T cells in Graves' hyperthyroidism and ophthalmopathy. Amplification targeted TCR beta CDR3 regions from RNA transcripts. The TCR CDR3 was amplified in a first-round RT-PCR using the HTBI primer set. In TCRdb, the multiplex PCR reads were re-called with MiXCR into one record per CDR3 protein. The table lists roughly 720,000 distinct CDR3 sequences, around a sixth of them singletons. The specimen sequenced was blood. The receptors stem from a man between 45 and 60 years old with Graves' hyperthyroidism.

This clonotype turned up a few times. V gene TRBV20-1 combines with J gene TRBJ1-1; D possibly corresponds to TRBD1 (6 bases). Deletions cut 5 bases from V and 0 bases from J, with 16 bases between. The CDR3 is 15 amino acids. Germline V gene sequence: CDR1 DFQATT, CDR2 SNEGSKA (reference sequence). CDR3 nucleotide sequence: TGCAGTGCTCCCAGACGGGGGCAGTTGAACACTGAAGCTTTCTTT. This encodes CSAPRRGQLNTEAFF.

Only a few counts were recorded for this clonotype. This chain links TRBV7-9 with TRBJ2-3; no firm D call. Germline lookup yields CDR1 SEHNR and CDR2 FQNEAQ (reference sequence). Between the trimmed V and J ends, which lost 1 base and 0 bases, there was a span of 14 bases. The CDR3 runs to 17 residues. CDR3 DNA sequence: TGTGCCAGCAGCTTAGGGCAACTGGCCATAAGCACAGATACGCAGTATTTT. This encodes CASSLGQLAISTDTQYF.

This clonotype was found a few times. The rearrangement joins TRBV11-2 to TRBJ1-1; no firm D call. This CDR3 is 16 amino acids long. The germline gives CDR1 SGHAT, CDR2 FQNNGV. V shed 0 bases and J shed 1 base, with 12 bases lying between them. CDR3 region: CASSLDPGNRNTEAFF. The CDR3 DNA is TGTGCCAGCAGCTTAGATCCAGGAAACCGGAACACTGAAGCTTTCTTT. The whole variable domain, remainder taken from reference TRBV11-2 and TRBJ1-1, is EAGVAQSPRYKIIEKRQSVAFWCNPISGHATLYWYQQILGQGPKLLIQFQNNGVVDDSQLPKDRFSAERLKGVDSTLKIQPAKLEDSAVYLCASSLDPGNRNTEAFFGQGTRLTVV.

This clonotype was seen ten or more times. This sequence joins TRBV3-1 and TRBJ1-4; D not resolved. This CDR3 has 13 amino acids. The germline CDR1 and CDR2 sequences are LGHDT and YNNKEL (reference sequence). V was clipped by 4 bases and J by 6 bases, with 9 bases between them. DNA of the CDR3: TGTGCCAGCAGCCCCGCGCGGGATGAAAAACTGTTTTTT. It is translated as CASSPARDEKLFF.

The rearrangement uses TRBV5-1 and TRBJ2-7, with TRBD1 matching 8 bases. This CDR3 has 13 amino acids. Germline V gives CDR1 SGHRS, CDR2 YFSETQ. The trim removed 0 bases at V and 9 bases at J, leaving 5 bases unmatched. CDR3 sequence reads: CASSLEPTGAQYF. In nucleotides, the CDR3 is TGCGCCAGCAGCTTGGAGCCGACAGGGGCGCAGTACTTC.

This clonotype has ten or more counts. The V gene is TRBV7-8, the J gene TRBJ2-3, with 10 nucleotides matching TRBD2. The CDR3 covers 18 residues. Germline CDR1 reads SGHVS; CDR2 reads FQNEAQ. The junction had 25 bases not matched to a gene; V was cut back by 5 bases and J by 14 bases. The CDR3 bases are TGTGCCAGCAGCCCAGTGGGTCAACCGGGACTAGCGCTCGCACGGGGGTATTTT. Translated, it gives CASSPVGQPGLALARGYF.

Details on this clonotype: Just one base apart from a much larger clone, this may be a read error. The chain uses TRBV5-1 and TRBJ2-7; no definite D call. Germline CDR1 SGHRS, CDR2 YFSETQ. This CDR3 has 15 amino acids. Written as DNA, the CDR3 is TGCGCCAGCAGCCGGGCACAACAAGGGTTCTACGAGCAGTGCTTC. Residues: CASSRAQQGFYEQCF.

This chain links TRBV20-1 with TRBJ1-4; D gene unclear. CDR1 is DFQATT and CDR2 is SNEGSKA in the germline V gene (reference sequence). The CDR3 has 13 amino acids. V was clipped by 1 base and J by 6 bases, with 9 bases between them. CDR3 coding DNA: TGCAGTGCTAGAGTCATTGCTGATGAAAAACTGTTTTTT. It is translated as CSARVIADEKLFF.

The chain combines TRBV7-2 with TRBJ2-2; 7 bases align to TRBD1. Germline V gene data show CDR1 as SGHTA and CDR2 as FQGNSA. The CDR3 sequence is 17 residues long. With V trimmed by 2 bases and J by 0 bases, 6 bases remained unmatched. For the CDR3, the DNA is TGTGCCAGCAGCTTAAGACAGGGCGCAGCGAACACCGGGGAGCTGTTTTTT. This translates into CASSLRQGAANTGELFF.

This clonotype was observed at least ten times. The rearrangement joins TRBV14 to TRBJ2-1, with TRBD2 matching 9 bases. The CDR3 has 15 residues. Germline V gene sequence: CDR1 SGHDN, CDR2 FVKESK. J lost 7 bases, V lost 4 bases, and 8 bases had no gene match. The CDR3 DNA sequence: TGTGCCAGCAGCCCGCGACTAGCGGCTACTAATGAGCAGTTCTTC. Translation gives CASSPRLAATNEQFF.

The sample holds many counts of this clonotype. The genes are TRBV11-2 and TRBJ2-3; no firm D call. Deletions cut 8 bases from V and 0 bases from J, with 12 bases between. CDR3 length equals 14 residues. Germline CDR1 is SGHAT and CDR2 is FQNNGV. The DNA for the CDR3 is TGTGCCAGCCTATTTAGATTAAGCACAGATACGCAGTATTTT. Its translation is CASLFRLSTDTQYF.

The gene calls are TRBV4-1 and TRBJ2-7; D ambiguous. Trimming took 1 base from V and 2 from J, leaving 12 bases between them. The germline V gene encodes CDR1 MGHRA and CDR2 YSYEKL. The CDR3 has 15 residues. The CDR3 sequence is CASSQVTGYTYEQYF. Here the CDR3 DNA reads TGCGCCAGCAGCCAAGTGACCGGTTACACCTACGAGCAGTACTTC.

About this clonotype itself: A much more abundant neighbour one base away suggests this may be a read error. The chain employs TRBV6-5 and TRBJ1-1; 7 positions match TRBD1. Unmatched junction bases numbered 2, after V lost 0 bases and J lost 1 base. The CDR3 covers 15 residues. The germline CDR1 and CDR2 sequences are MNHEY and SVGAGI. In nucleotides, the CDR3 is TGTGCCAGCAGTTACTCCGGGACAGAGAACACTGAAGCTTTCTTT. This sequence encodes CASSYSGTENTEAFF.

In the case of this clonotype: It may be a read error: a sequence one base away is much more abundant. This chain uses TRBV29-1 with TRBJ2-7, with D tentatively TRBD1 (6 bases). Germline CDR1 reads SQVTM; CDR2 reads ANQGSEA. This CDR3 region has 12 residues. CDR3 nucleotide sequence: TGCAGCGTTGCGGGACAACACTACAAGCAGTACTTC. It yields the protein CSVAGQHYKQYF.